The next 6 T cell receptor beta chains were all read from a single sample in a study of cytomegalovirus exposure and HLA in healthy donors. The PCR ran on 60 Vbeta and 13 Jbeta primers. Measured with immunoSEQ multiplex PCR; TCRdb has only the in-frame clones, and not every one. The sample carries approximately 100,000 clones, around 72% recorded once. The specimen was PBMCs. The receptors come from a man younger than 30 in good health and CMV-seropositive.

This chain links TRBV9 with TRBJ1-2, with 9 positions matching TRBD1. The germline gives CDR1 SGDLS, CDR2 YYNGEE. The CDR3 covers 15 residues. V shed 4 bases and J 6 bases; nucleotides not matched to a gene: 10. For the CDR3, the DNA is TGTGCCAGCAGCCTATTACAGGGGGCGCAGGATGGCTACACCTTC. Protein product: CASSLLQGAQDGYTF.

V is TRBV5-1 and J is TRBJ2-1, with no clear D. In germline, CDR1 is SGHRS, CDR2 YFSETQ. Between the trimmed V and J ends, which lost 2 bases and 4 bases, there was a span of 10 bases. CDR3 length: 14 amino acids. The CDR3 nucleotides are TGCGCCAGCAGCTTTTTCGAGCCTTACAATGAGCAGTTCTTC. Translated, it gives CASSFFEPYNEQFF.

The chain combines TRBV18 with TRBJ2-7, with D maybe TRBD1 (6 bases). The CDR3 length is 16 residues. Trimming removed 2 bases from V and 0 bases from J, with 14 bases in between. From germline, CDR1 is KGHSH and CDR2 LQKENI. The CDR3 DNA reads as TGTGCCAGCTCACCATCGGCTCAGGGGAGCTCCTACGAGCAGTACTTC. It translates to CASSPSAQGSSYEQYF.

The chain recombines TRBV19 with TRBJ2-1, with D perhaps matching TRBD1 (5 bases). This CDR3 region has 14 residues. V was clipped by 3 bases and J by 5 bases, with 11 bases between them. Germline values: CDR1 LNHDA, CDR2 SQIVND (reference sequence). The CDR3 sequence is CASSIAQGNNEQFF. The CDR3 DNA is TGTGCCAGTAGTATCGCCCAGGGAAACAATGAGCAGTTCTTC.

This clone came up a few times. The rearrangement joins TRBV19 to TRBJ1-2; D possibly corresponds to TRBD1 (6 bases). V lost 4 bases and J 6 bases, leaving 9 bases between the germline ends. Per the germline V gene, CDR1 is LNHDA and CDR2 is SQIVND (reference sequence). The CDR3 runs to 12 residues. CDR3 sequence reads: CASSTNRDGYTF. The CDR3 DNA follows: TGTGCCAGTAGTACTAACAGGGATGGCTACACCTTC.

V is TRBV15 and J is TRBJ1-5; D is possibly TRBD1 (5 bases). CDR1 is LNHNV, CDR2 YYDKDF, per germline (reference sequence). The V end was cut by 0 bases, the J end by 7 bases, with 13 bases between. The CDR3 contains 15 residues. The CDR3 sequence is CATSRDQAGGQPQHF. CDR3 DNA: TGTGCCACCAGCAGAGATCAGGCGGGGGGGCAGCCCCAGCATTTT.